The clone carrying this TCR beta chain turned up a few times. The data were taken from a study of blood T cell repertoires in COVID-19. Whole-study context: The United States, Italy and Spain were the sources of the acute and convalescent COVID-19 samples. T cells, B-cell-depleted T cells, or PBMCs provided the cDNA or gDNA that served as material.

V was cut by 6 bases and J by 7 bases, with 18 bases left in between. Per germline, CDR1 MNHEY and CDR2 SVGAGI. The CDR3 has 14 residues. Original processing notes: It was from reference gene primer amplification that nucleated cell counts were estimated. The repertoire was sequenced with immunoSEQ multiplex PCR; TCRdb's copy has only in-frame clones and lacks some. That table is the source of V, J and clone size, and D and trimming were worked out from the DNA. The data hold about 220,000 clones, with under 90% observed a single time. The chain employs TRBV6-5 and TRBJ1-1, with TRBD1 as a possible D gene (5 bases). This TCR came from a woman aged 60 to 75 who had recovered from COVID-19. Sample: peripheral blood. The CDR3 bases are TGTGCCAGCAGCCCCGGGGGACCCATTCATGAAGCTTTCTTT. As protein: CASSPGGPIHEAFF.